This TCR beta chain was obtained from a study of cytomegalovirus exposure and HLA in healthy donors. Concerning this clone itself: Its antigen is as yet unknown.

The PCR employed 60 Vbeta primers together with 13 Jbeta primers. TCRdb's table, derived via immunoSEQ multiplex PCR, lists solely in-frame clones and lacks some. The sample holds 60,000 to 70,000 clones, over 75% seen once. V gave up 6 bases and J gave up 4 bases, with 10 bases separating them. The CDR3 length is 13 residues. From germline, CDR1 is MNHEY and CDR2 SMNVEV (reference sequence). General observations from the study: The likely origin of a cluster of highly shared sequence variants was a sequencing artifact. In vitro, a few CMV-associated chains proved specific for CMV antigens.

The sequenced sample was PBMCs. V gene TRBV27 combines with J gene TRBJ2-1, with D unclear. This sequence was found in a man aged 40-49 years in good health and CMV-seronegative. Written as DNA, the CDR3 is TGTGCCAGCAGCTATAATTCGTACAATGAGCAGTTCTTC. Residues: CASSYNSYNEQFF.